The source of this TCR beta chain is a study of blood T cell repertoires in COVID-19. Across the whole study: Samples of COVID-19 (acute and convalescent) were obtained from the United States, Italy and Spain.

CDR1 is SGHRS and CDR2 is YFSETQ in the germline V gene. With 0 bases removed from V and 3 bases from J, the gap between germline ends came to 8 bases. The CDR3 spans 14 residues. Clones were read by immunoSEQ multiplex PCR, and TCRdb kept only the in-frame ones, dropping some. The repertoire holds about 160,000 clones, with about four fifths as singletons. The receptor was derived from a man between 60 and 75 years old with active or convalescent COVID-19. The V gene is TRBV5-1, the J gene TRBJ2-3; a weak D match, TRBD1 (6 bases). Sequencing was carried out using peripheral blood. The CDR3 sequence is CASSLGQETDTQYF. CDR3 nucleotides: TGCGCCAGCAGCTTGGGACAGGAGACAGATACGCAGTATTTT.